This T cell receptor beta chain was identified in a study of blood T cell repertoires in COVID-19 (dated by TCRdb to about 2020). Regarding the complete study: The collaborator samples originated in the United States, Italy and Spain and spanned the acute and convalescent phases of COVID-19. The prospective study material was composed of cDNA or gDNA derived from T cells, B-cell-depleted T cells, or PBMCs. Subjects who had been exposed to COVID-19, were actively infected with it, or had recovered from it provided the deeply sampled blood TCRbeta repertoires that made up the dataset. The repertoires were released in a freely available public database intended as a resource for research on the immune response to SARS-CoV-2. Samples were obtained from the ongoing ImmuneRACE study (first 160 participants) and from about 1,300 subjects provided by 6 global collaborators. A de-identified subject ID, COVID-19 status, age in years and sex were almost always included in the sample metadata. HLA class I and class II types, where available, came from metadata supplied by the sample provider rather than from assay-based typing.

From the cysteine up to the phenylalanine, the CDR3 has a length of 14 residues. The retained sequence is limited to the CDR3, 42 bases, with the frame set at the first base. CDR1 MNHEY and CDR2 SVGAGI are derived from the germline V gene. At the junction V is shortened by 6 bases and J by 2 bases; bases outside the gene matches: 5. The paper as a whole reports these results and caveats: The quantity of clinical and demographic metadata differed by source and by participant and was supplied without curation.

TCRbeta CDR3 regions were amplified from genomic DNA by means of the immunoSEQ Assay, a bias-controlled multiplex PCR. In the source study's methods: The number of nucleated cells in each sample was estimated by amplification of reference gene primers within the assay. Sequence reads were collapsed and filtered to measure the absolute abundance of every unique TCRbeta CDR3 rearrangement. For each sample, productive Simpson clonality was calculated as the square root of Simpson's diversity index over productive rearrangements. TCRdb re-hosts the immuneACCESS table, in-frame sequences only. Its copies lack some clones; in the studies checked, an unresolved V gene accounts for under half of them, and the cause for the rest is not known. Clone size and V and J calls were adopted from that table, with D and trimming inferred from the DNA. The sample profile shows 200,000 to 300,000 clones; 75% to 90% of them were found once. The ten most abundant clones make up over 0.85% of the sample.

A word on this clone: Its antigen is still unknown. Base quality data are lacking; no much larger clone is found one base away.

Participants in the prospective study were aged roughly 18 to 95 years, lived in approximately 26 United States geographic areas, and enrolled through a virtual design. In the prospective study, participants were assigned to cohorts based on the clinical history participants reported in a screening survey and a study questionnaire. A participant counted as exposed if, within 2 weeks of entering the study, that participant had been in contact with someone who had a PCR-confirmed or clinician-diagnosed COVID-19 case. In the prospective study, whole blood, serum and a nasopharyngeal or oropharyngeal swab were collected from each participant by mobile phlebotomists. Additional blood draws and questionnaires over an approximately 2-month period could optionally be provided by prospective study participants. Prospective study blood samples were shipped either frozen or at room temperature before DNA extraction.

Input material: PBMCs or T cells enriched from blood (not recorded which). The chain employs TRBV6-5 and TRBJ1-1; 8 nucleotides in the junction match TRBD1. The receptor was isolated from a man aged 50-59 years who had been exposed to COVID-19. The DNA reads as follows: TGTGCCAGCAGAGTGGACAGGGTAAACACTGAAGCTTTCTTT. The translation is CASRVDRVNTEAFF.